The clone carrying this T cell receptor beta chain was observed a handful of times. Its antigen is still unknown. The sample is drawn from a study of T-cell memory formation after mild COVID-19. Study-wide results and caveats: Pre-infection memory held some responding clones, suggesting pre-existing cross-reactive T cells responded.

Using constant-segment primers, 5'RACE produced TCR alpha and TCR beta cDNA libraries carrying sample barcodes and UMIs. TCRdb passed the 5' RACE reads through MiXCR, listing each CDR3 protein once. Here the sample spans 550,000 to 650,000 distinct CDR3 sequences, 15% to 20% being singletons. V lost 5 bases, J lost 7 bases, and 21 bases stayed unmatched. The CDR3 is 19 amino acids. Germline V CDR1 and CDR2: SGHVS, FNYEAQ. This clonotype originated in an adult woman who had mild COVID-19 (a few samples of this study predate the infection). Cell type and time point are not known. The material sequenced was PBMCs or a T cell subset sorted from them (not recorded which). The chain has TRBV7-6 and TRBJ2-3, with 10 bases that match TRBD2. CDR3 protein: CASSPARPVSGRAKHTQYF. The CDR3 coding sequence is TGTGCCAGCAGCCCCGCCCGGCCCGTCAGCGGGAGGGCCAAGCATACGCAGTATTTT.